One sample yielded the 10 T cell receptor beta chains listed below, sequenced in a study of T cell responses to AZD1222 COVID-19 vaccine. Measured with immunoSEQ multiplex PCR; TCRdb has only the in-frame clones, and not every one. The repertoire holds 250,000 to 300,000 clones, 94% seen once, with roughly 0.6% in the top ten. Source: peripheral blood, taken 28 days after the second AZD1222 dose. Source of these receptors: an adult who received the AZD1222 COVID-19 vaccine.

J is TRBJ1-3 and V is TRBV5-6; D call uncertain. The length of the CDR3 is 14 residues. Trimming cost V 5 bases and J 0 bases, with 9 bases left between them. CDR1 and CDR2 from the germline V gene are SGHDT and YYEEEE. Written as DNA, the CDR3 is TGTGCCAGCAGGCGGTGGGACTCTGGAAACACCATATATTTT. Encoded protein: CASRRWDSGNTIYF.

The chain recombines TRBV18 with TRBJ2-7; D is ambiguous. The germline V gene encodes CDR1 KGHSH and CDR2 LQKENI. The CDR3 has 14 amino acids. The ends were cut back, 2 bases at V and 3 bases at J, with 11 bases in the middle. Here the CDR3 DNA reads TGTGCCAGCTCACCAGGGCTTCGCTACTACGAGCAGTACTTC. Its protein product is CASSPGLRYYEQYF.

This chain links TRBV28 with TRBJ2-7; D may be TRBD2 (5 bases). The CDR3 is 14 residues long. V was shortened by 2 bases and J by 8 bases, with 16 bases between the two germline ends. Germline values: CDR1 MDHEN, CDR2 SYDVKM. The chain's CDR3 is CASSLTQDSRQQYF. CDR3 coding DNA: TGTGCCAGCAGTTTAACCCAGGACTCTAGACAGCAGTACTTC.

Here the CDR3 reads CASSRGQPYEQYF. CDR3 in DNA: TGTGCCAGCAGCCGAGGACAGCCTTACGAGCAGTACTTC. The chain carries TRBV28 and TRBJ2-7; maybe TRBD1 (6 bases). V lost 6 bases and J lost 4, with 13 bases in between. This CDR3 has 13 amino acids. Germline V lookup: CDR1 MDHEN, CDR2 SYDVKM.

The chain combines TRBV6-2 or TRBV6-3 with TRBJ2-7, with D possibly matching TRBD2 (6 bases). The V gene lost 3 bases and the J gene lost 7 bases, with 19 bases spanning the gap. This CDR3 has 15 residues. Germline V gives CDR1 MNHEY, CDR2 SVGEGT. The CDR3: CASSYSLSGVQEQYF. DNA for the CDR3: TGTGCCAGCAGTTATTCCCTTTCGGGAGTTCAAGAGCAGTACTTC.

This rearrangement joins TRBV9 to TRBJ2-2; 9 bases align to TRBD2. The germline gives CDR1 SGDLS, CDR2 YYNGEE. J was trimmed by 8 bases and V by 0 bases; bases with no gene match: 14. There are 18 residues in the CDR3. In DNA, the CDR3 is TGTGCCAGCAGCGTAGGGCAACTAGCGGGTTACCTAGGGGGGGAGCTGTTTTTT. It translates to CASSVGQLAGYLGGELFF.

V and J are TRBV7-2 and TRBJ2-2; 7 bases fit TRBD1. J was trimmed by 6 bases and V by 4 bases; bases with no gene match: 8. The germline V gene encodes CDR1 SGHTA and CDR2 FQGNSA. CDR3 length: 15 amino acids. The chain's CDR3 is CASSSSTGSAGELFF. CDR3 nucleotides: TGTGCCAGCAGCTCGTCGACAGGGTCGGCCGGGGAGCTGTTTTTT.

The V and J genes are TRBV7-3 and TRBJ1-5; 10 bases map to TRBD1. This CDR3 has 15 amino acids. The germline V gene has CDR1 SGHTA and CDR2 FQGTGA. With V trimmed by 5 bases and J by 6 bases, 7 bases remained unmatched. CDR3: CASSPTGGAGQPQHF. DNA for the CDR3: TGTGCCAGCAGCCCGACAGGGGGCGCGGGTCAGCCCCAGCATTTT.

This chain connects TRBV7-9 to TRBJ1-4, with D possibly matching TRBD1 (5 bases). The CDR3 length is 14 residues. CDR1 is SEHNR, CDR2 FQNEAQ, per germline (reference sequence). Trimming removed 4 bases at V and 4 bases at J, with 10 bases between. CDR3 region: CASSSVQGNEKLFF. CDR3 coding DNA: TGTGCCAGCAGCTCAGTGCAGGGTAATGAAAAACTGTTTTTT. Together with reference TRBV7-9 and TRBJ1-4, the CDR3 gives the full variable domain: DTGVSQNPRHKITKRGQNVTFRCDPISEHNRLYWYRQTLGQGPEFLTYFQNEAQLEKSRLLSDRFSAERPKGSFSTLEIQRTEQGDSAMYLCASSSVQGNEKLFFGSGTQLSVL.

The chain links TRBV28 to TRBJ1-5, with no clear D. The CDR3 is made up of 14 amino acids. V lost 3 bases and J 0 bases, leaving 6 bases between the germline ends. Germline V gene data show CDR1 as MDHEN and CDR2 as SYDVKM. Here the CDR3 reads CASSLDHSNQPQHF. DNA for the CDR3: TGTGCCAGCAGTTTGGATCATAGCAATCAGCCCCAGCATTTT.